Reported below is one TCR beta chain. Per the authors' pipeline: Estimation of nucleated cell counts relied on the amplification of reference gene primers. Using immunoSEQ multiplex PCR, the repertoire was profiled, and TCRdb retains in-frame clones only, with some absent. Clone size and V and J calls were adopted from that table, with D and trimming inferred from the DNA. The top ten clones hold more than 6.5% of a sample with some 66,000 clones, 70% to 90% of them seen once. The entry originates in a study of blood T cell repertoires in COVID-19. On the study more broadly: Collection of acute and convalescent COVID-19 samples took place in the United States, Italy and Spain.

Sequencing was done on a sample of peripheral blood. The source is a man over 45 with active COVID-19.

The CDR3 sequence is CASSRRGQVPSGNTIYF. CDR3 DNA: TGTGCCAGCAGCCGCCGGGGACAGGTCCCCTCTGGAAACACCATATATTTT. The chain uses TRBV5-6 and TRBJ1-3, with TRBD1 matching 8 bases. After removal of 4 bases from V and 0 bases from J, the junction contained 9 bases not matched to a gene. Germline loops: CDR1 SGHDT, CDR2 YYEEEE. This CDR3 spans 17 amino acids. Looking up the rest from reference TRBV5-6 and TRBJ1-3 gives the full variable domain: DAGVTQSPTHLIKTRGQQVTLRCSPKSGHDTVSWYQQALGQGPQFIFQYYEEEERQRGNFPDRFSGHQFPNYSSELNVNALLLGDSALYLCASSRRGQVPSGNTIYFGEGSWLTVV.